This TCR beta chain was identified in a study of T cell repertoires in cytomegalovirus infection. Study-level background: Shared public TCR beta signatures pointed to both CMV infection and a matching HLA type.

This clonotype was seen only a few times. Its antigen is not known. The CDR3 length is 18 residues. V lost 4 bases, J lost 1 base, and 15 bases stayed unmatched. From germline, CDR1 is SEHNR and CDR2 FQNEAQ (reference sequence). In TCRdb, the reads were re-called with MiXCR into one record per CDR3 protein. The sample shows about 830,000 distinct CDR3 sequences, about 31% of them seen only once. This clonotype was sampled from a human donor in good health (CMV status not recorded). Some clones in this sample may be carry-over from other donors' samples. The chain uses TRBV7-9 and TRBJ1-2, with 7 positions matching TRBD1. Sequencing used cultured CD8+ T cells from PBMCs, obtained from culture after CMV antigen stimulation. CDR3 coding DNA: TGTGCCAGCAGCTCCCCCCGACAGGGAGAGGTCCGTAACTATGGCTACACCTTC. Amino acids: CASSSPRQGEVRNYGYTF. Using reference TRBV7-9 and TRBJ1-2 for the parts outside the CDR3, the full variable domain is DTGVSQNPRHKITKRGQNVTFRCDPISEHNRLYWYRQTLGQGPEFLTYFQNEAQLEKSRLLSDRFSAERPKGSFSTLEIQRTEQGDSAMYLCASSSPRQGEVRNYGYTFGSGTRLTVV.